Listed below are T cell receptor beta chains from one sample, sequenced in a study of T cell repertoires in cytomegalovirus infection. These receptors' targets are unknown. From the reads, TCRdb called clonotypes with MiXCR, one entry per CDR3 protein. In the table there are nearly 700,000 distinct CDR3 sequences, around 32% of which are singletons. The source material was cultured PBMCs, sampled from culture after CMV antigen stimulation. The receptors were sampled from a human donor in good health (CMV status not recorded). Some clones in this sample may be carry-over from other donors' samples. Both conserved end residues are part of each CDR3. Fields, in order: clone size, D gene, V gene, J gene, CDR3 DNA, CDR3 protein. D genes are given only for firm matches. Size values are once, few and many counts, or a class for expanded clones, and some rows have none.

clone size: -
D gene: TRBD1
V gene: TRBV11-2
J gene: TRBJ1-3
CDR3 DNA: TGTGCCAGCAGCTTACGGACAGGGCTTTTTGGAAACACCATATATTTT
CDR3 protein: CASSLRTGLFGNTIYF

clone size: -
D gene: TRBD1
V gene: TRBV20-1
J gene: TRBJ1-4
CDR3 DNA: TGCAGTGCCGACGACAGGGTAGGGGAAAAACTGTTTTTT
CDR3 protein: CSADDRVGEKLFF

clone size: -
D gene: -
V gene: TRBV10-3
J gene: TRBJ1-1
CDR3 DNA: TGTGCCGCTGCAGGGAGGGGGAACACTGAAGCTTTCTTT
CDR3 protein: CAAAGRGNTEAFF

clone size: -
D gene: -
V gene: TRBV27
J gene: TRBJ2-1
CDR3 DNA: TGTGCCAGCAGTCCCCGGACACCCTACAATGAGCAGTTCTTC
CDR3 protein: CASSPRTPYNEQFF

clone size: few
D gene: -
V gene: TRBV19
J gene: TRBJ1-5
CDR3 DNA: TGTGCCAGTAGCCCCGACGGGCTGCCTGAGCCCCAGCATTTT
CDR3 protein: CASSPDGLPEPQHF

clone size: -
D gene: -
V gene: TRBV10-3
J gene: TRBJ1-2
CDR3 DNA: TGTGCCGGGCACCGGGCCGGTGGGAACTATGGCTACACCTTC
CDR3 protein: CAGHRAGGNYGYTF

clone size: -
D gene: -
V gene: TRBV10-3
J gene: TRBJ2-1
CDR3 DNA: TGTGCCATCAGTGGGGGGGCTCCTCCCGCCCTGTTCTTC
CDR3 protein: CAISGGAPPALFF

clone size: -
D gene: -
V gene: TRBV11-2
J gene: TRBJ1-2
CDR3 DNA: TGTGCCAGCAGCCAAGACCCGTCAGGGTACTATGGCTACACCTTC
CDR3 protein: CASSQDPSGYYGYTF

clone size: -
D gene: -
V gene: TRBV4-3
J gene: TRBJ2-2
CDR3 DNA: TGCGCCAGCAGCCAAGATTCCGGTGACACCGGGGAGCTGTTTTTT
CDR3 protein: CASSQDSGDTGELFF

clone size: -
D gene: -
V gene: TRBV12-3/TRBV12-4
J gene: TRBJ2-5
CDR3 DNA: TGTGCCAGCAGTTTTTCGAGATTGGAGACCCAGTACTTC
CDR3 protein: CASSFSRLETQYF

clone size: few
D gene: -
V gene: TRBV20-1
J gene: TRBJ2-1
CDR3 DNA: TGCAGCGTAAAAAGCACGAACACCTACAATGAGCAGTTCTTC
CDR3 protein: CSVKSTNTYNEQFF

clone size: few
D gene: -
V gene: TRBV2
J gene: TRBJ2-3
CDR3 DNA: TGTGCCAGCAGTGTCACCGAACCAGGCACAGATACGCAGTATTTT
CDR3 protein: CASSVTEPGTDTQYF

clone size: -
D gene: TRBD1
V gene: TRBV12-3/TRBV12-4
J gene: TRBJ1-3
CDR3 DNA: TGTGCCAGCAAACGGACAGGAACCTCTGGAAACACCATATATTTT
CDR3 protein: CASKRTGTSGNTIYF

clone size: few
D gene: TRBD2
V gene: TRBV4-1
J gene: TRBJ2-7
CDR3 DNA: TGCGCCAGCAGCCATCCGACTAGCGGGGTCTACGAGCAGTACTTC
CDR3 protein: CASSHPTSGVYEQYF

clone size: -
D gene: TRBD2
V gene: TRBV5-1
J gene: TRBJ2-5
CDR3 DNA: TGCGCCAGCAGCACCGTAGCGGGGGCAACCGGGGAGACCCAGTACTTC
CDR3 protein: CASSTVAGATGETQYF

clone size: many
D gene: -
V gene: TRBV7-2
J gene: TRBJ2-1
CDR3 DNA: TGTGCCAGCAGCTCAAGGAATTCGGCGAATGAGCAGTTCTTC
CDR3 protein: CASSSRNSANEQFF

clone size: -
D gene: TRBD2
V gene: TRBV20-1
J gene: TRBJ2-7
CDR3 DNA: TGCAGTGCTAGAGGAGGACCTAGCGGGAAGTACGAGCAGTACTTC
CDR3 protein: CSARGGPSGKYEQYF

clone size: few
D gene: TRBD1
V gene: TRBV20-1
J gene: TRBJ1-6
CDR3 DNA: TGCAGTGCTAGAGAGGGGACAGGCTTTTCACCCCTCCACTTT
CDR3 protein: CSAREGTGFSPLHF

clone size: -
D gene: -
V gene: TRBV4-1
J gene: TRBJ2-2
CDR3 DNA: TGTGCCAGCAGCCCACTACCCAGGACCGGGGAGCTGTTTTTT
CDR3 protein: CASSPLPRTGELFF

clone size: -
D gene: -
V gene: TRBV6-6
J gene: TRBJ2-7
CDR3 DNA: TGTGCCAGCAGTTACGGCTCAGGGTCCGGGCCCTACGAGCAGTACTTC
CDR3 protein: CASSYGSGSGPYEQYF

clone size: few
D gene: -
V gene: TRBV11-2
J gene: TRBJ1-1
CDR3 DNA: TGTGCCAGCAGTAGGATCAGGGGTAGAGACACTGAAGCTTTCTTT
CDR3 protein: CASSRIRGRDTEAFF

clone size: many
D gene: -
V gene: TRBV7-2
J gene: TRBJ1-4
CDR3 DNA: TGTGCCAGCAGACGGAATATCGCAACTAATGAAAAACTGTTTTTT
CDR3 protein: CASRRNIATNEKLFF

clone size: few
D gene: TRBD2
V gene: TRBV6-1
J gene: TRBJ2-7
CDR3 DNA: TGTGCCAGCAGTTTGAGCGGGGCACGTTACGAGCAGTACTTC
CDR3 protein: CASSLSGARYEQYF

clone size: -
D gene: -
V gene: TRBV7-9
J gene: TRBJ2-5
CDR3 DNA: TGTGCCAGCAGCTTAGAATCTGCGGGGTTGGGGACCCAGTACTTC
CDR3 protein: CASSLESAGLGTQYF

clone size: -
D gene: -
V gene: TRBV7-9
J gene: TRBJ2-1
CDR3 DNA: TGTGCCAGCAGCTCAGAGCGGGACACTAATGAGCAGTTCTTC
CDR3 protein: CASSSERDTNEQFF

clone size: -
D gene: -
V gene: TRBV11-3
J gene: TRBJ2-2
CDR3 DNA: TGTGCCAGCAGCTTTCGGACTTCCCCCGGGGAGCTGTTTTTT
CDR3 protein: CASSFRTSPGELFF

clone size: few
D gene: -
V gene: TRBV12-3/TRBV12-4
J gene: TRBJ2-1
CDR3 DNA: TGTGCCAGCAGTCACGGGGTACTCGGGTCCTACAATGAGCAGTTCTTC
CDR3 protein: CASSHGVLGSYNEQFF

clone size: -
D gene: TRBD1
V gene: TRBV6-8
J gene: TRBJ2-1
CDR3 DNA: TGTGCCAGCAGTCCAGGGACAGGGCGCCTCAATGAGCAGTTCTTC
CDR3 protein: CASSPGTGRLNEQFF

clone size: -
D gene: -
V gene: TRBV28
J gene: TRBJ1-2
CDR3 DNA: TGTGCCAGCAGGGGTAGGGGCGCGAGTGGCTACACCTTC
CDR3 protein: CASRGRGASGYTF

clone size: -
D gene: -
V gene: TRBV4-2
J gene: TRBJ1-4
CDR3 DNA: TGTGCCAGCAGCCAAGGAGGGTCCAAGACGGAAAAACTGTTTTTT
CDR3 protein: CASSQGGSKTEKLFF

clone size: -
D gene: -
V gene: TRBV20-1
J gene: TRBJ1-1
CDR3 DNA: TGCAGTGCTAGAGATCCCAGGCACACTGAAGCTTTCTTT
CDR3 protein: CSARDPRHTEAFF

clone size: -
D gene: TRBD1
V gene: TRBV12-3/TRBV12-4
J gene: TRBJ1-2
CDR3 DNA: TGTGCCAGCAATTCAGGGACAGAGCAAGCTTTTATCTATGGCTACACCTTC
CDR3 protein: CASNSGTEQAFIYGYTF

clone size: few
D gene: TRBD1
V gene: TRBV7-2
J gene: TRBJ1-1
CDR3 DNA: TGTGCCAGCAGCTTAGGGGGACAGGGTTTCACTGAAGCTTTCTTT
CDR3 protein: CASSLGGQGFTEAFF

clone size: -
D gene: -
V gene: TRBV19
J gene: TRBJ1-6
CDR3 DNA: TGTGCCAGTAGTATGAACAGCCCCTCGCGATCACCCCTCCACTTT
CDR3 protein: CASSMNSPSRSPLHF

clone size: few
D gene: TRBD1
V gene: TRBV6-1
J gene: TRBJ2-7
CDR3 DNA: TGTGCCAGCCTTGGGACAGCCTACGAGCAGTACTTC
CDR3 protein: CASLGTAYEQYF

clone size: -
D gene: TRBD2
V gene: TRBV12-3/TRBV12-4
J gene: TRBJ2-7
CDR3 DNA: TGTGCCAGCAGTTCCGGGACTAGCGACGAGCAGTACTTC
CDR3 protein: CASSSGTSDEQYF

clone size: -
D gene: -
V gene: TRBV25-1
J gene: TRBJ2-3
CDR3 DNA: TGTGCCAGCAGTGAAATTGTCCTCACAGATACGCAGTATTTT
CDR3 protein: CASSEIVLTDTQYF

clone size: few
D gene: TRBD1
V gene: TRBV7-6
J gene: TRBJ1-2
CDR3 DNA: TGTGCCAGCAGCTACGGGACAGGGGAGATGTTGGATTATGGCTACACCTTC
CDR3 protein: CASSYGTGEMLDYGYTF